The clone carrying this T cell receptor beta chain was detected ten times or more. The junction does not match germline at one end; this may be a read error. The data were obtained in a study of regulatory T cells in long-lasting Graves disease. There are 13 residues in the CDR3. The V gene's germline CDR1 is SSHAT and CDR2 FNYEAQ (reference sequence). For TCR beta, libraries came from iRepertoire HTBI primers and Arm-PCR of CDR3 regions. TCRdb passed the multiplex PCR reads through MiXCR, listing each CDR3 protein once. The profile covers 200,000 to 250,000 distinct CDR3 sequences, with about 17% appearing a single time and over 20% taken by the ten largest. Noted time point: newly diagnosed GD, antithyroid drugs for less than 3 months. PBMCs provided the RNA from which the TCR library was made.

The input for sequencing was peripheral blood mononuclear cells (PBMCs), taken at new diagnosis, from a patient treated with antithyroid drugs. The receptor comes from a female donor with Graves disease. The chain carries TRBV7-7 and TRBJ2-2; tentatively, D is TRBD1 (5 bases). The CDR3 loop is CASSPSTAGELFF. As DNA, the CDR3 is TGTGCTAGCAGCCCCTCGACAGCCGGGGAGCTGTTTTTT.